Listed below are T cell receptor beta chains from one sample, sequenced in a study of T cell responses to AZD1222 COVID-19 vaccine. The table came from immunoSEQ multiplex PCR; TCRdb's copy has only in-frame clones and leaves some out. The profile shows around 170,000 clones, about nine tenths of them singletons. Sequenced here: peripheral blood, sampled on day 0 of AZD1222 vaccination. These TCRs come from an adult in good health. CDR3s include the opening cysteine and the closing phenylalanine or tryptophan. D genes are given only for firm matches. Expanded clones are given a class, and other clones once, few, many or no size at all.

clone size,D gene,J gene,V gene,CDR3 DNA,CDR3 protein
.,.,TRBJ1-6,TRBV2,TGTGCCAGCAGTGAAAATTTCCATAATTCACCCCTCCACTTT,CASSENFHNSPLHF
.,TRBD1,TRBJ2-3,TRBV15,TGTGCCACCAGCAGGGAGCTGGACAGGGTCGGGGGCACAGATACGCAGTATTTT,CATSRELDRVGGTDTQYF
.,TRBD1,TRBJ2-7,TRBV5-1,TGCGCCAGCAGCCTGGGACAGGGCAGCCAAGGGATCTACGAGCAGTACTTC,CASSLGQGSQGIYEQYF
.,.,TRBJ2-2,TRBV7-9,TGTGCCAGCAGCTTGAAAACCACCGGGGAGCTGTTTTTT,CASSLKTTGELFF
.,.,TRBJ1-5,TRBV19,TGTGCCAGTAGCCTGCAAGGGGGAAATCAGCCCCAGCATTTT,CASSLQGGNQPQHF
.,.,TRBJ1-4,TRBV5-8,TGTGCCAGCAGCCCCGAGACAGGAACTGAAAAACTGTTTTTT,CASSPETGTEKLFF
.,.,TRBJ1-1,TRBV18,TGTGCCAGCTCACCACGTGTTCAGGGAGACACTGAAGCTTTCTTT,CASSPRVQGDTEAFF
.,TRBD1,TRBJ2-2,TRBV28,TGTGCCAGCAGTCAAAATACCGGGACAGGGACCGGGGAGCTGTTTTTT,CASSQNTGTGTGELFF
.,.,TRBJ1-1,TRBV7-2,TGTGCCAGCAGCTTAGGGAGGACGTCTTCGAACACTGAAGCTTTCTTT,CASSLGRTSSNTEAFF
.,.,TRBJ2-7,TRBV7-2,TGTGCCAGCAGCTCCCAAGGGGGGGGATCCTACGAGCAGTACTTC,CASSSQGGGSYEQYF
.,TRBD1,TRBJ2-5,TRBV24-1,TGTGCCACCAGTGAGGTAGGACAGGGGTTCGAGACCCAGTACTTC,CATSEVGQGFETQYF
.,TRBD1,TRBJ1-5,TRBV10-3,TGTGCCATCAGTGGGACAGGGGACGGAAGCAATCAGCCCCAGCATTTT,CAISGTGDGSNQPQHF
.,TRBD1,TRBJ1-2,TRBV7-7,TGTGCTAGCAGCTTAGCAGCAAGACCGGGACAGGGGGTCTCTAACTATGGCTACACCTTC,CASSLAARPGQGVSNYGYTF
.,.,TRBJ2-1,TRBV6-1,TGTGCCAGCAGTGAAAGAGGACTGGGGTCCTACAATGAGCAGTTCTTC,CASSERGLGSYNEQFF
once,.,TRBJ2-5,TRBV4-3,TGCGCCAGCAGCCAAGATATGGGGACAGAGACCCAGTACTTC,CASSQDMGTETQYF
.,TRBD2,TRBJ2-5,TRBV3-1/TRBV3-2,TGTGCCAGCACGCTCTCCGGGACTAGCGCCAACCCCCGCCAGGAGACCCAGTACTTC,CASTLSGTSANPRQETQYF
.,.,TRBJ1-4,TRBV4-2,TGTGCCAGCAGCCAACCCCGCGGGGGGCGAATTGAAAAACTGTTTTTT,CASSQPRGGRIEKLFF
.,TRBD2,TRBJ2-3,TRBV5-1,TGCGCCAGCAGCTTGCAGACAGGGACTAGCCCAAGCACAGATACGCAGTATTTT,CASSLQTGTSPSTDTQYF
.,.,TRBJ1-5,TRBV4-1,TGCGCCAGCAGCCAAGTGACAGGTAATCAGCCCCAGCATTTT,CASSQVTGNQPQHF
.,.,TRBJ2-7,TRBV28,TGTGCCAGCAAGGGAGCCCCGGCCCGGGGGCAGTACTTC,CASKGAPARGQYF
.,.,TRBJ1-2,TRBV10-3,TGTGCCATCACCCCAGACAGAGTCTATGGCTACACCTTC,CAITPDRVYGYTF
.,TRBD2,TRBJ2-7,TRBV19,TGTGCCAGTAGTATTGTTCTAGCGGTCTCCGAGCAGTACTTC,CASSIVLAVSEQYF
.,.,TRBJ1-2,TRBV20-1,TGCAGTGTCAATCGTGTGGGTGGCTACACCTTC,CSVNRVGGYTF
.,TRBD2,TRBJ2-1,TRBV4-1,TGCGCCAGCAGCCAAGTAAGTTTAGCGGGGAGCTCCTACAATGAGCAGTTCTTC,CASSQVSLAGSSYNEQFF
.,.,TRBJ2-1,TRBV29-1,TGCAGCGTTGGCGTTCGGGAGCAGTTCTTC,CSVGVREQFF
once,.,TRBJ2-1,TRBV28,TGTGCCAGCAGACCCCCTGCCTACAATGAGCAGTTCTTC,CASRPPAYNEQFF